This T cell receptor beta chain originates from a study of T cell changes during pregnancy in multiple sclerosis. Data came from immunoSEQ multiplex PCR; TCRdb stores just in-frame clones and leaves some out. The data show about 100,000 clones, roughly 92% seen once. Trimming cost V 0 bases and J 8 bases, with 7 bases left between them. From germline, CDR1 is GTSNPN and CDR2 SVGIG (reference sequence). The CDR3 spans 12 residues. The chain uses TRBV30 and TRBJ1-4, with a possible D match to TRBD1 (5 bases). This TCR was sampled from a female donor in good health, enrolled as a control in a pregnancy study. The sample consisted of peripheral blood, taken in the third trimester of pregnancy. This chain's CDR3 is CAWSVQEEKLFF. CDR3 nucleotides: TGTGCCTGGAGTGTACAGGAAGAAAAACTGTTTTTT.